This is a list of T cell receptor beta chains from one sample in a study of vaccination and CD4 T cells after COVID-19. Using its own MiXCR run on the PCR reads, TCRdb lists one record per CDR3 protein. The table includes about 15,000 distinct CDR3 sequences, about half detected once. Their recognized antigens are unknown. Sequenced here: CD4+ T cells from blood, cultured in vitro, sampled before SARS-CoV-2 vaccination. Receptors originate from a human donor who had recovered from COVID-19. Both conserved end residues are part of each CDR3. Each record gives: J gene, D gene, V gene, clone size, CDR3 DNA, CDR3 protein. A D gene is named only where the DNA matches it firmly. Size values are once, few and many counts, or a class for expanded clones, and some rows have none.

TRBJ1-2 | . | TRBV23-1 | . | TGCGCCAGCAGTCAAACCCCAGTCTATGGCTACACCTTC | CASSQTPVYGYTF
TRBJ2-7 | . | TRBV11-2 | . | TGTGCCAGCAGCTTAACCCGGACGATCTACGAGCAGTACTTC | CASSLTRTIYEQYF
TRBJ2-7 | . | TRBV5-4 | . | TGTGCCAGCAGCTTGCGGACAGCGAATCTCTACGAGCAGTACTTC | CASSLRTANLYEQYF
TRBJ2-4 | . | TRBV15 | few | TGTGCCACCAGTGAGGGGATGATTCAGTACTTC | CATSEGMIQYF
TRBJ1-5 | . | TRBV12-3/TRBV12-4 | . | TGTGCCAGCAGTTTCTTACAGGGCATAAATCAGCCCCAGCATTTT | CASSFLQGINQPQHF
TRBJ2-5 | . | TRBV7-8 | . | TGTGCCAGCAGCTTAGACAGGGTCCCCCGACAAGAGACCCAGTACTTC | CASSLDRVPRQETQYF
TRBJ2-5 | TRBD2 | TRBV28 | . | TGTGCTAGTTTTAGCGGGAAAGAGACCCAGTACTTC | CASFSGKETQYF
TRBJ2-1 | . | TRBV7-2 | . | TGTGCCAGCAACTCCGACAGCTCCTACAATGAGCAGTTCTTC | CASNSDSSYNEQFF
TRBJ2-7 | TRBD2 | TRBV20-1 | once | TGCAGTGCCTGGACACCGGGAGGGTCCTACGAGCAGTACTTC | CSAWTPGGSYEQYF
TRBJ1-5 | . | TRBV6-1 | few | TGTGCCAGCAGTGAACCCCGTTATAGCAATCAGCCCCAGCATTTT | CASSEPRYSNQPQHF
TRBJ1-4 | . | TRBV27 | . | TGTGCCAGCAGTTTCGGGGGGCGGGGTGAAAAACTGTTTTTT | CASSFGGRGEKLFF
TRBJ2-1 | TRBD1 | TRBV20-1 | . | TGCAGTGCTACTCCGGACAGGGGGCTCGATGAGCAGTTCTTC | CSATPDRGLDEQFF
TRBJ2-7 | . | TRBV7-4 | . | TGTGCCAGCAGAACAGCACTGAGCTCCTACGAGCAGTACTTC | CASRTALSSYEQYF
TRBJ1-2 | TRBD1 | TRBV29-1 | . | TGCAGCGCCATCCAGAGACAGGGGCCGTCCTACTATGGCTACACCTTC | CSAIQRQGPSYYGYTF
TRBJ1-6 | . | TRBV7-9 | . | TGTGCCAGCAGCACGAGACAGCTGAGCTCCTATAATTCACCCCTCCACTTT | CASSTRQLSSYNSPLHF
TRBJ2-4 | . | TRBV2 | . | TGTGCCAGCAGTGAGAGCACAGCCAAAAACATTCAGTACTTC | CASSESTAKNIQYF
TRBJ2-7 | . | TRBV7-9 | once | TGTGCCAGCAGCTTAAGGGCGGGGGCTAGAAACTCCTACGAGCAGTACTTC | CASSLRAGARNSYEQYF